Included here is one T cell receptor beta chain sequence, with context. The antigen is undetermined. The CDR3 spans 16 residues. V lost 4 bases, J lost 5 bases, and 11 bases stayed unmatched. Germline CDR1 and CDR2: SGHRS and YFSETQ. The sample comes from a study of blood T cells in healthy people across ages. Every donor provided roughly 9.1 milliliters of peripheral blood. The authors isolated at least 6 million PBMCs per sample. The use of a sample-barcoded 5' primer and a J-beta primer mix characterized a second PCR of about 7 to 12 cycles. Tagging of each cDNA molecule was performed by a template-switch adaptor with 12 random nucleotides. TCRdb re-called the 5' RACE reads with MiXCR, one entry per CDR3 protein. Among about 1 million distinct CDR3 sequences listed, over 35% were seen once. Findings and caveats of the study: Lack of knowledge of donor CMV status possibly confounded expanded clonotype changes.

The chain uses TRBV5-1 and TRBJ2-5, with 10 bases that match TRBD2. Sequenced material: blood. The source is a woman in her fifties or sixties in good health. CDR3 coding DNA: TGCGCCAGCAGCGGTAGCGGGAGGCCCTTTGGGGAGACCCAGTACTTC. Residues: CASSGSGRPFGETQYF.